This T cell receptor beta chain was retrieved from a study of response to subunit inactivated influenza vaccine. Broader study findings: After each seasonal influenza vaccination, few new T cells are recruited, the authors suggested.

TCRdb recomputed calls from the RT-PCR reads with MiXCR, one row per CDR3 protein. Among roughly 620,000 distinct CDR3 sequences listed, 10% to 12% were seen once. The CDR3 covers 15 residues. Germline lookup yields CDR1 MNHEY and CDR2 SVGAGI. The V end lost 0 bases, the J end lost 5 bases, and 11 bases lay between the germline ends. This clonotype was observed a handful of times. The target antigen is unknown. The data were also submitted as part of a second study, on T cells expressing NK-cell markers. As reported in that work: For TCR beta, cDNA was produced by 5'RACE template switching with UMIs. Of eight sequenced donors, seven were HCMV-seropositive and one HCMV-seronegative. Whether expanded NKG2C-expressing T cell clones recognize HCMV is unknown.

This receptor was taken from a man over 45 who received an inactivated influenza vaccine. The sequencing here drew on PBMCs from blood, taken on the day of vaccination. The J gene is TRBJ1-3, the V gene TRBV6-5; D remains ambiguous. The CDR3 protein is CASSYSMRDRNTIYF. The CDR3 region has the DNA TGTGCCAGCAGTTACTCGATGAGAGACCGAAACACCATATATTTT.